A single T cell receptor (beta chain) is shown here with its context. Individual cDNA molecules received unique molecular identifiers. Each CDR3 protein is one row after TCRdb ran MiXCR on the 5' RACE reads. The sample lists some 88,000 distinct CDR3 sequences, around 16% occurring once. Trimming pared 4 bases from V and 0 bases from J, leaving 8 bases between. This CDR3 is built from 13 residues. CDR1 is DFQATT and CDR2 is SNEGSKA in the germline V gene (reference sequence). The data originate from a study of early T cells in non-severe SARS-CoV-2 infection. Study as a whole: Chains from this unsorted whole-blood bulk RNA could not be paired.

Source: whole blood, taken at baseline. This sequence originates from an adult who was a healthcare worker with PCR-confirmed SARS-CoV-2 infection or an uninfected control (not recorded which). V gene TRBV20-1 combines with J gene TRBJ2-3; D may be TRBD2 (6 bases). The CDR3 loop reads CSATGTSTDTQYF. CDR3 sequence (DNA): TGCAGTGCTACGGGGACTAGCACAGATACGCAGTATTTT.